This paragraph covers one T cell receptor (beta chain) sequence. Its matching antigen is unknown. Germline V gene data show CDR1 as SGHNT and CDR2 as YENEEA. V lost 3 bases to trimming and J lost 2 bases; unmatched junction nucleotides: 4. The CDR3 runs to 15 residues. This PCR relied on a set of 60 Vbeta primers and 13 Jbeta primers. The data were produced by immunoSEQ multiplex PCR, yet TCRdb's version contains in-frame clones alone and is incomplete. The sample records 200,000 to 250,000 clones, roughly 80% being singletons. These data belong to a study of cytomegalovirus exposure and HLA in healthy donors. Study-wide results and caveats: Per a prior analysis, the majority of TCR beta V segments were productive roughly 87% or roughly 30% of the time. It was approximately 150 TCR beta chains that were listed as cytomegalovirus-associated. Some V segments could not be told apart, so they were left out, TRBV6-2 and TRBV6-3 among them. HLA restriction was apparent for most CMV-associated TCR beta chains in a later analysis.

The origin of this receptor is a man in his fifties or sixties in good health and CMV-seronegative. V usage is TRBV11-3 and J usage is TRBJ2-3, with 8 nucleotides matching TRBD2. The sequenced sample consisted of PBMCs. CDR3 bases: TGTGCCAGCAGCTTTCCGGGACTAGACACAGATACGCAGTATTTT. Encoded protein: CASSFPGLDTDTQYF.